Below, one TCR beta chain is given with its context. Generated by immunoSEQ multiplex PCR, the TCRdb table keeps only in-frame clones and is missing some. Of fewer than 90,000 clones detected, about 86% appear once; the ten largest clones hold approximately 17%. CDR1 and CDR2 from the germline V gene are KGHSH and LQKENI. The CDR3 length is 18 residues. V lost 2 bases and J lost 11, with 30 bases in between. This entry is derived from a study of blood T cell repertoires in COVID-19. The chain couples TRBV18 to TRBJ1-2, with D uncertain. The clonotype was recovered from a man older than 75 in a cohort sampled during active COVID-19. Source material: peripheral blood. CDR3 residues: CASSPFVRTGATIAFYTF. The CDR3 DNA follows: TGTGCCAGCTCACCATTTGTCAGGACGGGAGCAACGATAGCATTTTACACCTTC.